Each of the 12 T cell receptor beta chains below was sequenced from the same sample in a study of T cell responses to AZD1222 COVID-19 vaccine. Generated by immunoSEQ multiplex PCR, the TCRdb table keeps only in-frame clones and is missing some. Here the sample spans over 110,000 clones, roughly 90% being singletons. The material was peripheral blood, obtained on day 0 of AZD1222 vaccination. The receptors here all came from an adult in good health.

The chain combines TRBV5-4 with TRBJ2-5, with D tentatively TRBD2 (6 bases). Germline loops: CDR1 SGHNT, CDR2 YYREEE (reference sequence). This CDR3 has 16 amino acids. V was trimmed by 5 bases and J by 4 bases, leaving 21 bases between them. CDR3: CASSTSPGSEGETQYF. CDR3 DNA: TGTGCCAGCAGTACTAGCCCGGGCAGCGAAGGAGAGACCCAGTACTTC. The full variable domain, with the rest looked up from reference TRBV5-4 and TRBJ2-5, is ETGVTQSPTHLIKTRGQQVTLRCSSQSGHNTVSWYQQALGQGPQFIFQYYREEENGRGNFPPRFSGLQFPNYSSELNVNALELDDSALYLCASSTSPGSEGETQYFGPGTRLLVL.

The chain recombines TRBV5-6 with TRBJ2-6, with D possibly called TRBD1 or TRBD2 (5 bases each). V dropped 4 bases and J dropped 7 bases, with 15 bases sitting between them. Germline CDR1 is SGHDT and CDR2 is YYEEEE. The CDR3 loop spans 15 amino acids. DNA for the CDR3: TGTGCCAGCAGCCCGGACACCCTAGCTGCCAACGTCCTGACTTTC. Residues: CASSPDTLAANVLTF.

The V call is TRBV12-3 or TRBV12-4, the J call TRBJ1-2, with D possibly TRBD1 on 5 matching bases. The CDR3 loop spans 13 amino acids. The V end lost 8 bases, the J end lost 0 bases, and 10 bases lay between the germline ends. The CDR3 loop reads CASDQGANYGYTF. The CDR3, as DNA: TGTGCCAGCGATCAGGGAGCTAACTATGGCTACACCTTC.

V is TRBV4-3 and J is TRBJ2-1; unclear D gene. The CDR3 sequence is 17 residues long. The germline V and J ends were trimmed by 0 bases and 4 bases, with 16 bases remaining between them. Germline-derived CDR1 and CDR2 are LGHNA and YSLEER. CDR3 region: CASSQDRLSMGYNEQFF. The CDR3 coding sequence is TGCGCCAGCAGCCAAGATAGGCTGTCCATGGGGTACAATGAGCAGTTCTTC.

The CDR3 DNA follows: TGCAGCTGCTCGAGGGGTCCCACCGGGGAGCTGTTTTTT. Translating it yields CSCSRGPTGELFF. This chain uses TRBV29-1 with TRBJ2-2; TRBD1 or TRBD2 may be the D gene (5 bases each). V shed 8 bases and J shed 4 bases, with 14 bases lying between them. The CDR3 extends over 13 amino acids. Germline lookup yields CDR1 SQVTM and CDR2 ANQGSEA.

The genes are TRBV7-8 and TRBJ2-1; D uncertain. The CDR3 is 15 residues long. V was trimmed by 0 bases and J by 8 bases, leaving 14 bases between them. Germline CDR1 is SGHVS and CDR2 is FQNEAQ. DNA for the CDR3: TGTGCCAGCAGCTTAGCGAGGTTAGTAAGCCATGAGCAGTTCTTC. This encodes CASSLARLVSHEQFF. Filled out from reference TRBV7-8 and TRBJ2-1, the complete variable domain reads GAGVSQSPRYKVAKRGQDVALRCDPISGHVSLFWYQQALGQGPEFLTYFQNEAQLDKSGLPSDRFFAERPEGSVSTLKIQRTQQEDSAVYLCASSLARLVSHEQFFGPGTRLTVL.

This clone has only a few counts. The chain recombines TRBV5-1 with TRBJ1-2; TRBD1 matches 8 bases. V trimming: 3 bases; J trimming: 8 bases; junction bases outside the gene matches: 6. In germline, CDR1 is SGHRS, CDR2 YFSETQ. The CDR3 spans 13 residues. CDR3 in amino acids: CASSYGQGGGYTF. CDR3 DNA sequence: TGCGCCAGCAGCTACGGACAGGGTGGCGGCTACACCTTC. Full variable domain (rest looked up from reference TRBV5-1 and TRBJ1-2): KAGVTQTPRYLIKTRGQQVTLSCSPISGHRSVSWYQQTPGQGLQFLFEYFSETQRNKGNFPGRFSGRQFSNSRSEMNVSTLELGDSALYLCASSYGQGGGYTFGSGTRLTVV.

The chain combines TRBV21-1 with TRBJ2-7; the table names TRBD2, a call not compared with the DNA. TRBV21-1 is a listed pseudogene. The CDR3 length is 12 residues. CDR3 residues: CASSERLPEQYF. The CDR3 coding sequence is TGTGCCAGCAGCGAACGACTACCCGAGCAGTACTTC.

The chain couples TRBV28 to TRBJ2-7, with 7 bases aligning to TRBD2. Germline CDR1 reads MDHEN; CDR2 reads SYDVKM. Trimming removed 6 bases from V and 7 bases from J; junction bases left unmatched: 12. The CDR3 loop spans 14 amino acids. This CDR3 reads CASSPGQGGREQYF. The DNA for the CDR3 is TGTGCCAGCAGCCCCGGCCAGGGAGGGCGAGAGCAGTACTTC.

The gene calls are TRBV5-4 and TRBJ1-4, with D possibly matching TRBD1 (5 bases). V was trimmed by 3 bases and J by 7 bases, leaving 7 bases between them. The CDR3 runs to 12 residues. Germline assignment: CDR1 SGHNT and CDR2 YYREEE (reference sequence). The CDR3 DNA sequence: TGTGCCAGCAGCTATGGGGCTGAAAAACTGTTTTTT. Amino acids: CASSYGAEKLFF.

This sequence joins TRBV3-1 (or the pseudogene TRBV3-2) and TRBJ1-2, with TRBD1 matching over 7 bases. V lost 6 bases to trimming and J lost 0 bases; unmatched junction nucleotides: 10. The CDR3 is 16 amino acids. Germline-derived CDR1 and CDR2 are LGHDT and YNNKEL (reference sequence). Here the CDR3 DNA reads TGTGCCAGCAGGGCCGCTAGAACAGGGGCTAACTATGGCTACACCTTC. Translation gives CASRAARTGANYGYTF.

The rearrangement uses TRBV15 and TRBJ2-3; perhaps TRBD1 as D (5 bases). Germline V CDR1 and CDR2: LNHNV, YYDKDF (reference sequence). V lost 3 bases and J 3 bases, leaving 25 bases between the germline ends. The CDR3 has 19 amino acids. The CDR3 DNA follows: TGTGCCACCAGCAGTGAATCCAAGGGGTGGGGCCGAAGAACAGATACGCAGTATTTT. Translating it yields CATSSESKGWGRRTDTQYF.